This T cell receptor beta chain was captured by sequencing in a study of blood T cells in healthy people across ages. Study in general: About one barcoded beta molecule per two T cells came from capture by template switching.

CDR1 is MNHEY, CDR2 SVGAGI, per germline. Deletions cut 0 bases from V and 8 bases from J, with 13 bases between. The CDR3 is 14 amino acids. This clonotype came up a few times. Together with a sample-barcoded 5' primer, a J-beta primer mix was included in a second PCR lasting roughly 6 to 12 cycles. Each cDNA was tagged by a template-switch adaptor containing 12 random nucleotides. TCRdb re-derived calls from the 5' RACE reads in MiXCR, one entry per CDR3 protein. The sample has under 2 million distinct CDR3 sequences, almost 35% seen once. Sequenced input: blood. This sequence was found in a woman under 40 in good health. The chain is built from TRBV6-5 and TRBJ1-1; D gene uncertain. The CDR3: CASSYSGRTNEAFF. CDR3 DNA sequence: TGTGCCAGCAGTTACTCGGGCAGGACGAACGAAGCTTTCTTT.